These 13 T cell receptor beta chains originate from one sample sequenced in a study of CD8+CD57+ T cells in acquired aplastic anemia. The TCR beta profiling, which covered VDJ combination and CDR3 sequence, was carried out using genomic DNA as the template. TCRdb redid the calling of the reads with MiXCR, one entry per CDR3 protein. The data hold roughly 180,000 distinct CDR3 sequences, with 46% observed a single time. The sequencing input was sorted CD4+, CD8+, or CD8+CD57+ T cells (not recorded which) from PBMCs. These receptors came from a human donor in good health.

This clonotype was recorded at least ten times. The chain is built from TRBV2 and TRBJ2-7; 12 nucleotides line up with TRBD2. CDR3 length equals 15 residues. Trimming cost V 1 base and J 4 bases; bases outside gene matches: 2. The V gene's germline CDR1 is SNHLY and CDR2 FYNNEI. CDR3 region: CASSEVTSGRYEQYF. The CDR3 DNA follows: TGTGCCAGCAGTGAAGTGACTAGCGGGAGATACGAGCAGTACTTC.

This clonotype has only one observation. The chain is built from TRBV3-1 and TRBJ2-2; perhaps TRBD1 as D (6 bases). The germline CDR1 and CDR2 sequences are LGHDT and YNNKEL (reference sequence). V was pared by 1 base and J by 10 bases, with 10 bases between. This CDR3 region has 13 residues. CDR3 residues: CASSQVEGVELFF. In nucleotides, the CDR3 is TGTGCCAGCAGCCAAGTTGAGGGGGTGGAGCTGTTTTTT.

This clonotype was found a few times. J is TRBJ1-2 and V is TRBV7-3; TRBD1 agrees at 7 bases. Germline CDR1 is SGHTA and CDR2 is FQGTGA. This CDR3 region has 14 residues. V dropped 4 bases and J dropped 4; count of bases not matched to a gene: 6. CDR3 protein: CASSSQTGTYGYTF. In DNA form, the CDR3 reads TGTGCCAGCAGCTCGCAGACAGGGACCTATGGCTACACCTTC.

This clonotype came up many times. The chain joins TRBV11-3 to TRBJ2-7; 8 nucleotides agree with TRBD1. Unmatched junction bases numbered 5, after V lost 1 base and J lost 6 bases. CDR3 size: 14 residues. Germline CDR1 reads SGHNT; CDR2 reads YENEEA. The CDR3 here is CASSLVGQGGEQYF. CDR3 coding DNA: TGTGCCAGCAGCTTAGTTGGACAGGGAGGCGAGCAGTACTTC.

The table lists this clonotype with a few counts. The chain couples TRBV3-1 to TRBJ2-6; 12 bases are shared with TRBD2. J was trimmed by 1 base and V by 4 bases; bases with no gene match: 5. CDR1 is LGHDT, CDR2 YNNKEL, per germline (reference sequence). The CDR3 covers 18 residues. The CDR3 nucleotides are TGTGCCAGCAGCCGATCCGGGACTAGCGGGTCTGGGGCCAACGTCCTGACTTTC. Translated: CASSRSGTSGSGANVLTF.

The chain links TRBV14 to TRBJ2-1; 7 nucleotides agree with TRBD2. The CDR3 is made up of 13 amino acids. Germline values: CDR1 SGHDN, CDR2 FVKESK. With V trimmed by 0 bases and J by 12 bases, 5 bases remained unmatched. The CDR3 DNA sequence: TGTGCCAGCAGCCAAGAGGAGCGGGGAACGCAGTTCTTC. This gives the protein CASSQEERGTQFF. The full variable domain, with the rest looked up from reference TRBV14 and TRBJ2-1, is EAGVTQFPSHSVIEKGQTVTLRCDPISGHDNLYWYRRVMGKEIKFLLHFVKESKQDESGMPNNRFLAERTGGTYSTLKVQPAELEDSGVYFCASSQEERGTQFFGPGTRLTVL.

Many counts were recorded for this clonotype. CDR3 sequence: CASSTTGFVGSTEAFF. The CDR3 region has the DNA TGTGCCAGTAGTACGACAGGGTTTGTCGGTAGCACTGAAGCTTTCTTT. This chain uses TRBV19 with TRBJ1-1; 7 nucleotides line up with TRBD1. CDR3 length: 16 amino acids. Germline CDR1 and CDR2: LNHDA and SQIVND (reference sequence). V shed 4 bases, J shed 4 bases, and the junction held 12 bases outside the gene matches. The whole variable domain, filled in from reference TRBV19 and TRBJ1-1, reads DGGITQSPKYLFRKEGQNVTLSCEQNLNHDAMYWYRQDPGQGLRLIYYSQIVNDFQKGDIAEGYSVSREKKESFPLTVTSAQKNPTAFYLCASSTTGFVGSTEAFFGQGTRLTVV.

Remarks on this clonotype: A read error may explain this, as a much larger clone is one base away. This chain joins TRBV20-1 and TRBJ2-2; D might be TRBD2 (6 bases). The CDR3 spans 14 residues. Trimming removed 0 bases from V and 8 bases from J, with 13 bases in between. Germline assignment: CDR1 DFQATT and CDR2 SNEGSKA (reference sequence). This CDR3 reads CSARDLCGNGELFF. The CDR3 DNA is TGCAGTGCTAGAGATCTTTGCGGGAATGGGGAGCTGTTTTTT.

Many counts were recorded for this clonotype. The chain couples TRBV6-5 to TRBJ1-1, with unresolved D. The CDR3 extends over 10 amino acids. V was cut by 8 bases and J by 3 bases, with 4 bases left in between. Germline values: CDR1 MNHEY, CDR2 SVGAGI. The CDR3 DNA reads TGTGCCAGCGGAGACACTGAAGCTTTCTTT. It specifies CASGDTEAFF.

This clonotype appeared many times. This rearrangement joins TRBV11-2 to TRBJ2-7; no firm D call. There are 14 residues in the CDR3. Germline V CDR1 and CDR2: SGHAT, FQNNGV. V gave up 2 bases and J gave up 2 bases, with 10 bases separating them. The CDR3 sequence is CASSLLPDPYEQYF. The CDR3 nucleotides are TGTGCCAGCAGCTTACTACCGGATCCCTACGAGCAGTACTTC.

This chain links TRBV25-1 with TRBJ2-7, with unresolved D. Looked up from germline, CDR1 is MGHDK and CDR2 is SYGVNS. This CDR3 comprises 15 residues. V was trimmed by 8 bases and J by 0 bases, leaving 17 bases between them. In DNA form, the CDR3 reads TGTGCCAGCTCCGAGGTCGTTACGTACTCCTACGAGCAGTACTTC. It codes for CASSEVVTYSYEQYF.

The rearrangement joins TRBV20-1 to TRBJ1-1, with D hard to call. Germline-derived CDR1 and CDR2 are DFQATT and SNEGSKA (reference sequence). The ends were cut back, 2 bases at V and 0 bases at J, with 13 bases in the middle. The CDR3 has 15 residues. The CDR3: CSARSGGPMNTEAFF. In DNA form, the CDR3 reads TGCAGTGCTAGAAGCGGCGGACCCATGAACACTGAAGCTTTCTTT.

The chain recombines TRBV10-3 with TRBJ1-6; D call uncertain. The CDR3 runs 15 residues. The germline V gene encodes CDR1 ENHRY and CDR2 SYGVKD. V was trimmed by 0 bases and J by 9 bases, leaving 12 bases between them. The CDR3 loop is CAISESEGLISPLHF. Here the CDR3 DNA reads TGTGCCATCAGTGAGTCGGAGGGCCTAATTTCACCCCTCCACTTT.